This TCR beta chain was obtained from a study of T cells in localized non-small cell lung cancer. About this clone: Its target is unknown.

Study-wide points: The study linked higher blood T cell density to longer overall survival. Uninvolved adjacent lung had more T cell clonality than any other tissue, topping tumor.

Method: immunoSEQ multiplex PCR; TCRdb's copy keeps in-frame clones and lacks some. The data contain 9,000 or so clones, around 90% of them singletons. Trimming removed 4 bases from V and 7 bases from J, with 19 bases in between. Germline V lookup: CDR1 LGHNA, CDR2 YNFKEQ. This CDR3 is built from 16 residues. The starting material was peripheral blood, obtained before any cancer treatment. This TCR was sampled from a woman between 40 and 69 years old with stage I squamous cell lung carcinoma. The rearrangement joins TRBV4-2 to TRBJ1-4, with a weak D call TRBD1 (5 bases). CDR3 sequence: CASSPVETGVPEKLFF. CDR3 nucleotides: TGTGCCAGCAGCCCAGTGGAAACAGGAGTCCCTGAAAAACTGTTTTTT.